These 3 T cell receptor beta chains came from one sample sequenced in a study of blood T cell repertoires in COVID-19. Using immunoSEQ multiplex PCR, the repertoire was profiled, and TCRdb retains in-frame clones only, with some absent. The table records approximately 450,000 clones, 70% to 90% of them present only once. The sequenced sample consisted of PBMCs or T cells enriched from blood (not recorded which). Receptors originate from a woman in her late teens or twenties with acute COVID-19.

V and J are TRBV4-1 and TRBJ2-7; tentatively, D is TRBD1 (5 bases). This CDR3 has 14 residues. V was clipped by 5 bases and J by 0 bases, with 11 bases between them. CDR1 is MGHRA, CDR2 YSYEKL, per germline. For the CDR3, the DNA is TGCGCCAGCAGCGCAACCAGGGCCTCCTACGAGCAGTACTTC. This encodes CASSATRASYEQYF.

The chain combines TRBV28 with TRBJ2-3, with 8 bases fitting TRBD2. Unmatched junction bases numbered 7, after V lost 2 bases and J lost 3 bases. Germline assignment: CDR1 MDHEN and CDR2 SYDVKM. This CDR3 contains 16 residues. CDR3 sequence reads: CASSLPGRVRTDTQYF. CDR3 DNA sequence: TGTGCCAGCAGTTTACCCGGGAGGGTTCGTACAGATACGCAGTATTTT.

Written as DNA, the CDR3 is TGTGCCAGCAGCGGGGCTAGCGGGAGGGTTTACAATGAGCAGTTCTTC. Protein: CASSGASGRVYNEQFF. The chain is built from TRBV7-2 and TRBJ2-1; 12 bases map to TRBD2. With V trimmed by 5 bases and J by 4 bases, 6 bases remained unmatched. Germline V lookup: CDR1 SGHTA, CDR2 FQGNSA. CDR3 length: 16 residues.